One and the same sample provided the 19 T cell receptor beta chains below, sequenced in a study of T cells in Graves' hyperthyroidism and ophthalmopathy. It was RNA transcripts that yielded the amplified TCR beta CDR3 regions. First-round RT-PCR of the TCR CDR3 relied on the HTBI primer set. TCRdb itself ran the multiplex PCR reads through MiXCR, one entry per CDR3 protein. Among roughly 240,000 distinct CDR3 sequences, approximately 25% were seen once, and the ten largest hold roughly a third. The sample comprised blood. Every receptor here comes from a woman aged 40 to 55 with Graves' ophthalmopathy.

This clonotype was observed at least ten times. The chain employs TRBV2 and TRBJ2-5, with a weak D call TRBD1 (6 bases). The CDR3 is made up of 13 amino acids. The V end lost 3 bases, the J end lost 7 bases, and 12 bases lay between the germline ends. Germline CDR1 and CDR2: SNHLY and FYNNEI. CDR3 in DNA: TGTGCCAGCAGTGACAGGGGCATGGGGACCCAGTACTTC. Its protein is CASSDRGMGTQYF.

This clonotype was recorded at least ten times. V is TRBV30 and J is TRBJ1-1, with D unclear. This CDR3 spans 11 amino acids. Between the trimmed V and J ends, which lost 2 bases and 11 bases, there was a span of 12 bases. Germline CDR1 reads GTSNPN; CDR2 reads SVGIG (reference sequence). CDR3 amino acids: CAWSNRPGAFF. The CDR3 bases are TGTGCCTGGAGTAATCGTCCGGGGGCTTTCTTT.

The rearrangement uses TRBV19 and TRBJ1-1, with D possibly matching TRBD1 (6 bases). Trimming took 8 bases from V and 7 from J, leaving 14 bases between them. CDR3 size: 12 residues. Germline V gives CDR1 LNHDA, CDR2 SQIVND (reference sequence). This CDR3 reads CASGGQYGEAFF. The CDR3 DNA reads TGTGCCAGTGGTGGACAGTACGGTGAAGCTTTCTTT.

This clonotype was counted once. In DNA, the CDR3 is TGTGCCAGCAGTTTTCAGGGATATACGTCCTACGAGCAGTACTTC. Its translation: CASSFQGYTSYEQYF. The J gene is TRBJ2-7, the V gene TRBV28; a possible D gene is TRBD1 (5 bases). Germline assignment: CDR1 MDHEN and CDR2 SYDVKM. The CDR3 consists of 15 residues. V was cut by 3 bases and J by 1 base, with 13 bases left in between.

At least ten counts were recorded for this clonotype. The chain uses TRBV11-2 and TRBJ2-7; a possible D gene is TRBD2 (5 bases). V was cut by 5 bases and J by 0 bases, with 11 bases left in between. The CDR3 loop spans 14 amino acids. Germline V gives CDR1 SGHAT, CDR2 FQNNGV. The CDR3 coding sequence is TGTGCCAGCAGCCAACCCGAGGGCTCCTACGAGCAGTACTTC. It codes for CASSQPEGSYEQYF. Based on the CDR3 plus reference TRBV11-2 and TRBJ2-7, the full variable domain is EAGVAQSPRYKIIEKRQSVAFWCNPISGHATLYWYQQILGQGPKLLIQFQNNGVVDDSQLPKDRFSAERLKGVDSTLKIQPAKLEDSAVYLCASSQPEGSYEQYFGPGTRLTVT.

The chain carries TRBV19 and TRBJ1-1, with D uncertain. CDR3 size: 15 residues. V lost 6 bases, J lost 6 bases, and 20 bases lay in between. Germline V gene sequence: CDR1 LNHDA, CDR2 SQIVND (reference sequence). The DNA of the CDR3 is TGTGCCAGTAGCCCGGGGAGGAAGGGTAGCCCTGAAGCTTTCTTT. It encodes CASSPGRKGSPEAFF.

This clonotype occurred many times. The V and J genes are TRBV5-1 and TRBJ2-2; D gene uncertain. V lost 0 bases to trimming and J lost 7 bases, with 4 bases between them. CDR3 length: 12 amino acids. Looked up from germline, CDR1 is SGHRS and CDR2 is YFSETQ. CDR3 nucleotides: TGCGCCAGCAGCTTGGTACTCGGGGAGCTGTTTTTT. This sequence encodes CASSLVLGELFF.

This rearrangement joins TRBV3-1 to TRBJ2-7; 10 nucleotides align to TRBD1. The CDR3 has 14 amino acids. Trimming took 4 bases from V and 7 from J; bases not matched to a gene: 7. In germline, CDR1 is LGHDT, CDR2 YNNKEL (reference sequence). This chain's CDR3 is CASSPGTGVREQYF. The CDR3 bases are TGTGCCAGCAGCCCCGGGACAGGGGTAAGGGAGCAGTACTTC.

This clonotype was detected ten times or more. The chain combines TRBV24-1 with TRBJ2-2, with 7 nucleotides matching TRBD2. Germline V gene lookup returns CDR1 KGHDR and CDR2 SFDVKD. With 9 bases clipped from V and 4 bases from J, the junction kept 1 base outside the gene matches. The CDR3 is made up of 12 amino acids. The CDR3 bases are TGTGCCACCGGCGGGGGCACCGGGGAGCTGTTTTTT. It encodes CATGGGTGELFF.

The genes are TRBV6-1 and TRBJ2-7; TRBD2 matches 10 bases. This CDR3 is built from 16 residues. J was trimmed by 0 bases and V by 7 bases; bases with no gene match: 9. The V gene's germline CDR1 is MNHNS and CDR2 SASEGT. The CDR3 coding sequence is TGTGCCAGCAAACCTAGCGGGAGAAGGAGCTCCTACGAGCAGTACTTC. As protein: CASKPSGRRSSYEQYF.

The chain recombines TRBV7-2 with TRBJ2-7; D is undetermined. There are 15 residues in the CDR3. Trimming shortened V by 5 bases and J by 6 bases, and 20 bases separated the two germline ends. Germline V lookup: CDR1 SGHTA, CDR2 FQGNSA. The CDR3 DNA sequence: TGTGCCAGCAGCAAGGACCGCGACCAAGTCGGCGAGCAGTACTTC. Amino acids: CASSKDRDQVGEQYF. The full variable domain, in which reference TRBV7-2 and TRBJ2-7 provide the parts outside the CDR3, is GAGVSQSPSNKVTEKGKDVELRCDPISGHTALYWYRQSLGQGLEFLIYFQGNSAPDKSGLPSDRFSAERTGGSVSTLTIQRTQQEDSAVYLCASSKDRDQVGEQYFGPGTRLTVT.

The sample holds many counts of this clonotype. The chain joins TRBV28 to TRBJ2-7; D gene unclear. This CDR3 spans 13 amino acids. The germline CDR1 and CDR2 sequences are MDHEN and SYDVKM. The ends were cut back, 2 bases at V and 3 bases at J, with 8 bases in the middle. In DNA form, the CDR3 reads TGTGCCAGCAGTTTAAGGGTAAACTACGAGCAGTACTTC. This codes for CASSLRVNYEQYF.

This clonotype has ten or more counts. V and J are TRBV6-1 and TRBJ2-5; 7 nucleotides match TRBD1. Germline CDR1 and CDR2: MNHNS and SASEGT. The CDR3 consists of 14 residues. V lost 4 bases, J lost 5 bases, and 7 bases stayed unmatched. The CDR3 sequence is CASSATGSLETQYF. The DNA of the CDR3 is TGTGCCAGCAGTGCGACAGGGAGTCTCGAGACCCAGTACTTC.

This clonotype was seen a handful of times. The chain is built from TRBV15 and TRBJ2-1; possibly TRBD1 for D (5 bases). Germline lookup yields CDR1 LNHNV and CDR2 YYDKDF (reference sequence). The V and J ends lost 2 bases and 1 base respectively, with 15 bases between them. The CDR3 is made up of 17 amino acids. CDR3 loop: CATSRRSGKGSYNEQFF. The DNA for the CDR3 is TGTGCCACCAGCAGAAGGTCGGGTAAGGGGTCCTACAATGAGCAGTTCTTC.

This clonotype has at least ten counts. This chain's CDR3 is CASSILAGTAPTEAFF. CDR3 DNA: TGTGCCAGCAGTATCCTAGCCGGGACAGCTCCAACTGAAGCTTTCTTT. V gene TRBV28 combines with J gene TRBJ1-1; 7 bases are a match to TRBD1. The CDR3 contains 16 residues. CDR1 is MDHEN, CDR2 SYDVKM, per germline. V was clipped by 5 bases and J by 5 bases; unmatched bases: 14.

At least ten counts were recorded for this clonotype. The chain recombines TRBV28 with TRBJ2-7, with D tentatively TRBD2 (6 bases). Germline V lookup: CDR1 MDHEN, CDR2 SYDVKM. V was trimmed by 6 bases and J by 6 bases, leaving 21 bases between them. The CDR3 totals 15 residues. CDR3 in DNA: TGTGCCAGCAGCCACGCCGGGACGGCGGGGACCGAGCAGTACTTC. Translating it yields CASSHAGTAGTEQYF.

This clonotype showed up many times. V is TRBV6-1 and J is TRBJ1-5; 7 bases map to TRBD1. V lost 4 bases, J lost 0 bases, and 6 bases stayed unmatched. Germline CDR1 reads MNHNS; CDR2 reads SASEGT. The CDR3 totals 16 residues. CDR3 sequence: CASSGGTAYSNQPQHF. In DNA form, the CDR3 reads TGTGCCAGCAGTGGAGGGACAGCATATAGCAATCAGCCCCAGCATTTT.

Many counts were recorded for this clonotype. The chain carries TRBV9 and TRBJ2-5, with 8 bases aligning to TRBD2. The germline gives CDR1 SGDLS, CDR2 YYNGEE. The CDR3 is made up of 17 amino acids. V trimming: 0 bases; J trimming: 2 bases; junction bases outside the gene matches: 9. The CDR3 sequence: CASSVGAAGGRQETQYF. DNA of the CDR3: TGTGCCAGCAGCGTAGGCGCGGCGGGAGGACGGCAAGAGACCCAGTACTTC. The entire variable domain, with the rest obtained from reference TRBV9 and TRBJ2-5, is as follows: DSGVTQTPKHLITATGQRVTLRCSPRSGDLSVYWYQQSLDQGLQFLIQYYNGEERAKGNILERFSAQQFPDLHSELNLSSLELGDSALYFCASSVGAAGGRQETQYFGPGTRLLVL.

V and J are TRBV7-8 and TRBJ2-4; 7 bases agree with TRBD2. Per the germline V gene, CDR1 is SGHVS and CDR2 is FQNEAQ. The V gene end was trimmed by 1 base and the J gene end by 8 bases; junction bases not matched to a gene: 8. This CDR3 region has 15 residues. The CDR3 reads CASSLDRAGRDIQYF. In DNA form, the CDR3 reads TGTGCCAGCAGCTTAGATCGGGCAGGGAGGGACATTCAGTACTTC.